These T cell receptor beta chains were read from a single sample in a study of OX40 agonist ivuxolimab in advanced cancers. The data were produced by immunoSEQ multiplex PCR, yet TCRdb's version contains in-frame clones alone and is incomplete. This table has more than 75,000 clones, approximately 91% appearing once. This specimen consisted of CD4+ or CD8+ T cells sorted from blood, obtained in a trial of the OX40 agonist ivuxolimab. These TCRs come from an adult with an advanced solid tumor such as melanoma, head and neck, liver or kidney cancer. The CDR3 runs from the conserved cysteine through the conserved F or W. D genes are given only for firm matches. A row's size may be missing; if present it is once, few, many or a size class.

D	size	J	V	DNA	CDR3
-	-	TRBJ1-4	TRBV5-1	TGCGCCAGCAGCTTGGGTGTGGAAGAAAAACTGTTTTTT	CASSLGVEEKLFF
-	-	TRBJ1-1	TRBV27	TGTGCCAGCAGTTCTTGGCCGAACACTGAAGCTTTCTTT	CASSSWPNTEAFF
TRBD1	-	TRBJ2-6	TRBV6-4	TGTGCCACCGGGACAGGGGGATCCTCTGGGGCCAACGTCCTGACTTTC	CATGTGGSSGANVLTF
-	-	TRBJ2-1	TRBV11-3	TGTGCCAGCAGCGCGGGAAGGGGGGCTGTCGATGAGCAGTTCTTC	CASSAGRGAVDEQFF
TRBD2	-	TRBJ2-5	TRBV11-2	TGTGCCAGCAGCTCAGTAGCGGGAGTACAAGAGACCCAGTACTTC	CASSSVAGVQETQYF
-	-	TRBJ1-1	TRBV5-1	TGCGCCAGCAGTTCAACCGGGACAAGGGCCCCCACTGAAGCTTTCTTT	CASSSTGTRAPTEAFF
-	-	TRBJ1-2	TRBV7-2	TGTGCCAGCAGCTCGGGACCCCCTAGCGGCTATGGCTACACCTTC	CASSSGPPSGYGYTF
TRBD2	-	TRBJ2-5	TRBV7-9	TGTGCCAGCAGCTTAGGACTAGCGGGAGAGACCCAGTACTTC	CASSLGLAGETQYF
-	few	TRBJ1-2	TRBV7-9	TGTGCCAGCAGCTTAGAGACAGGAGCTAACTATGGCTACACCTTC	CASSLETGANYGYTF
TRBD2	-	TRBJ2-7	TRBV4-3	TGCGCCAGCAGCCAAGGCGGGAGCTCCTACGAGCAGTACTTC	CASSQGGSSYEQYF
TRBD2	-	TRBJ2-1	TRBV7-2	TGTGCCAGCAGCTTAGGGGCTGAGCGGGGGGGCCTGGGTGAGCAGTTCTTC	CASSLGAERGGLGEQFF
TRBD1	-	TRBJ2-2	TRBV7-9	TGTGCCAGCAGAGTTAGTGGGACAGGGACCACCGGGGAGCTGTTTTTT	CASRVSGTGTTGELFF
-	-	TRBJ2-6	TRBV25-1	TGTGCCAGCAGTGAATACGGGGGAATTAATTCTGGGGCCAACGTCCTGACTTTC	CASSEYGGINSGANVLTF
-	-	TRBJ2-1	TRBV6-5	TGTGCCAGCAGTAAAGGACAGACCTACAATGAGCAGTTCTTC	CASSKGQTYNEQFF
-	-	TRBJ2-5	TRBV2	TGTGCCAGCAAGGAGGAAACGGAGACCCAGTACTTC	CASKEETETQYF
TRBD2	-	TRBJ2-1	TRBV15	TGTGCCACCAGCAGAGATCTAGCGGACAATGAGCAGTTCTTC	CATSRDLADNEQFF
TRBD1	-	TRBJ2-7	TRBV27	TGTGCCAGCAGTCCGACCAGTGGGACAGGGACCGAGCAGTACTTC	CASSPTSGTGTEQYF
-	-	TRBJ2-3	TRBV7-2	TGTGCCAGCAGCCAACAGGCGACCGACGGCACAGATACGCAGTATTTT	CASSQQATDGTDTQYF
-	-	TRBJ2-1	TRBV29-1	TGCAGCGCACAACTCGTATACAATGAGCAGTTCTTC	CSAQLVYNEQFF
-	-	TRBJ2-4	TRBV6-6	TGTGCCAGCAGTTACTCCGCAGGGCGGGTGAACATTCAGTACTTC	CASSYSAGRVNIQYF
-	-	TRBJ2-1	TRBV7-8	TGTGCCAGCAGCCTGGGGATGGGTTATTACAATGAGCAGTTCTTC	CASSLGMGYYNEQFF
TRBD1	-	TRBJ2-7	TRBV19	TGTGCCAGTACCATTATAGGGGGCAGGGGCTACTTC	CASTIIGGRGYF
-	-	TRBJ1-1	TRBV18	TGTGCCAGCTCTCCTGCCCCTCAGGGGTCGGAGAGCACTGAAGCTTTCTTT	CASSPAPQGSESTEAFF
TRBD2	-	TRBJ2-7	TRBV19	TGTGCCACGTATCCCAGAGGACTAGCGGGAGGGCCTCTCCACGAGCAGTACTTC	CATYPRGLAGGPLHEQYF
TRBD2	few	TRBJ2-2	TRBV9	TGTGCCAGCAGCGTAGTTCCTAGCGGGGCGGGCACCGGGGAGCTGTTTTTT	CASSVVPSGAGTGELFF
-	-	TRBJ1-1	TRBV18	TGTGCCAGCTCCTCCCGCCTGCTCTCGAACACTGAAGCTTTCTTT	CASSSRLLSNTEAFF
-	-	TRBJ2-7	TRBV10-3	TGTGCCATCAGTGTACGGGGGGAGCAGTACTTC	CAISVRGEQYF
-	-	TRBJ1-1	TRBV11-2	TGTGCCAGCATGTTGGGTCTGCGGGACACTGAAGCTTTCTTT	CASMLGLRDTEAFF
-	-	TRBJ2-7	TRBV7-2	TGTGCCAGCAGCTTAGAGCCGGGAGTTATCTACGAGCAGTACTTC	CASSLEPGVIYEQYF
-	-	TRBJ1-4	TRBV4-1	TGCGCCAGCAGCCAAGATAGGAGAACTAATGAAAAACTGTTTTTT	CASSQDRRTNEKLFF
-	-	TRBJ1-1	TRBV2	TGTGCCAGCAGCGGCAGGGAATTTCCCTCCACTGAAGCTTTCTTT	CASSGREFPSTEAFF
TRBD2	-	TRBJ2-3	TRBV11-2	TGTGCCAGCAGCTCGGGGACTAGCGGGATAATCACAGATACGCAGTATTTT	CASSSGTSGIITDTQYF
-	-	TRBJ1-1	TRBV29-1	TGCAGCGTTGAAGATGGGGTACTCTGGGATCCGGCTTTCTTT	CSVEDGVLWDPAFF
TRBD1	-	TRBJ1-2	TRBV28	TGTGCCAGCAGTTCCTTAGGACAGGGGGGATATGGCTACACCTTC	CASSSLGQGGYGYTF
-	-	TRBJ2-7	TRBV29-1	TGCAGCGCATACGGACGAGGGACCTACGAGCAGTACTTC	CSAYGRGTYEQYF
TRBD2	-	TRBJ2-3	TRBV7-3	TGTGCCAGCAGCCTAGGACTAGCGGGGGGAAGCACAGATACGCAGTATTTT	CASSLGLAGGSTDTQYF
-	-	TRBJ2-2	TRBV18	TGTGCCAGCTCGCTTCAGGGAGGAAACACCGGGGAGCTGTTTTTT	CASSLQGGNTGELFF
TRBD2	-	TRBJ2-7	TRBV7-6	TGTGCCAGCAGCCTTGCGGGGGATTACGAGCAGTACTTC	CASSLAGDYEQYF
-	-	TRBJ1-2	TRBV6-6	TGTGCCAGTGGGGTCGTCGACTATGGCTACACCTTC	CASGVVDYGYTF
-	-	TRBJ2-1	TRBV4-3	TGCGCCAGCAGCCAAGCCCTAGCGACCCAACGGGGCAATGAGCAGTTCTTC	CASSQALATQRGNEQFF
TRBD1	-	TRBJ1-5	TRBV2	TGTGCCAGCCGGGACAGCAGCAATCAGCCCCAGCATTTT	CASRDSSNQPQHF
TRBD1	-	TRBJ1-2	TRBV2	TGTGCCAGCGTTAGGGACAGTCCCTATGGCTACACCTTC	CASVRDSPYGYTF
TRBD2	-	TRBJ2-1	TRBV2	TGTGCCAGCAGTGTCTGGGGACTAGCGGGAGAAAATGAGCAGTTCTTC	CASSVWGLAGENEQFF
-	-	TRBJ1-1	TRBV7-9	TGTGCCAGCAGCTTATATGAGGACACTGAAGCTTTCTTT	CASSLYEDTEAFF
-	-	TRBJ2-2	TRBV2	TGTGCCAGTTACCTGTCTGGGGGCGCGAACACCGGGGAGCTGTTTTTT	CASYLSGGANTGELFF
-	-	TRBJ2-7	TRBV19	TGTGCCAGTAGTGTGACAGTTTCCTACGAGCAGTACTTC	CASSVTVSYEQYF
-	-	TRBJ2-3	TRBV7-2	TGTGCCAGCAGCCCGGGACTTTCCACAGATACGCAGTATTTT	CASSPGLSTDTQYF
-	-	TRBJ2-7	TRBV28	TGTGCCAGCAGTTTGAGGGGGTTGTCCTACGAGCAGTACTTC	CASSLRGLSYEQYF
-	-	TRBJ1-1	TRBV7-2	TGTGCCAGCAGCCCACGACAGGTCTTGAACACTGAAGCTTTCTTT	CASSPRQVLNTEAFF
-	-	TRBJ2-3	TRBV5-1	TGCGCCAGCAGCTTGGGCGAGGGATACACAGATACGCAGTATTTT	CASSLGEGYTDTQYF
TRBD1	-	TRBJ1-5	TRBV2	TGTGCCAGCCTCGCGGAGGGGGCTCAGCCCCAGCATTTT	CASLAEGAQPQHF